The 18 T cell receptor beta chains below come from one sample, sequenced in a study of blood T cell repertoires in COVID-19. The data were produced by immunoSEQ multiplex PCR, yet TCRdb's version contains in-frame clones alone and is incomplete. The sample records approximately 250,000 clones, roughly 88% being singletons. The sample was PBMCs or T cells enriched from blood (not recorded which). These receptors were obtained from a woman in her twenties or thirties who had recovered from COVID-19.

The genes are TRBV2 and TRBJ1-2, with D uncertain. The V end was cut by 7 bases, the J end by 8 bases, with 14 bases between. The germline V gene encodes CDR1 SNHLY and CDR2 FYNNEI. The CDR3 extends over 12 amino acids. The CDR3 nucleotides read TGTGCCAGCAATTCGGTAATCCGCGGCTACACCTTC. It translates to CASNSVIRGYTF. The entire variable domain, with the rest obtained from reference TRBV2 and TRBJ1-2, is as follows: EPEVTQTPSHQVTQMGQEVILRCVPISNHLYFYWYRQILGQKVEFLVSFYNNEISEKSEIFDDQFSVERPDGSNFTLKIRSTKLEDSAMYFCASNSVIRGYTFGSGTRLTVV.

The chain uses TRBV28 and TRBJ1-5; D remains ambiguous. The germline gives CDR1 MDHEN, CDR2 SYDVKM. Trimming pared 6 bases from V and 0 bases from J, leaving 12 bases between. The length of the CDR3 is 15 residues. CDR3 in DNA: TGTGCCAGCAGGAGTTCCTTGAATAGCAATCAGCCCCAGCATTTT. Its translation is CASRSSLNSNQPQHF.

DNA of the CDR3: TGTGCCAGCAGCCCGACCGGAGGGACTAGCGTCTACGAGCAGTACTTC. It codes for CASSPTGGTSVYEQYF. This chain joins TRBV5-4 and TRBJ2-7; 10 nucleotides line up with TRBD2. Looked up from germline, CDR1 is SGHNT and CDR2 is YYREEE (reference sequence). Trimming took 4 bases from V and 3 from J; bases not matched to a gene: 10. The CDR3 has 16 residues.

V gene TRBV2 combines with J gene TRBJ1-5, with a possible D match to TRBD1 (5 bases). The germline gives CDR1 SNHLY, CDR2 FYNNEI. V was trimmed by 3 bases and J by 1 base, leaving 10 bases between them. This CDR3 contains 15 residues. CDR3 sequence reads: CASSDHAGSNQPQHF. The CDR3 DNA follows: TGTGCCAGCAGTGATCATGCAGGGAGCAATCAGCCCCAGCATTTT.

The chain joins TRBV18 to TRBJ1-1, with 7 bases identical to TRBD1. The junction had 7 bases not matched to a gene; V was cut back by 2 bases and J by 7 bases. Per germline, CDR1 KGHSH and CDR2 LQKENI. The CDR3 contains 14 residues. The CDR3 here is CASSPRDSDHEAFF. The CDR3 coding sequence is TGTGCCAGCTCACCAAGGGACAGCGACCATGAAGCTTTCTTT.

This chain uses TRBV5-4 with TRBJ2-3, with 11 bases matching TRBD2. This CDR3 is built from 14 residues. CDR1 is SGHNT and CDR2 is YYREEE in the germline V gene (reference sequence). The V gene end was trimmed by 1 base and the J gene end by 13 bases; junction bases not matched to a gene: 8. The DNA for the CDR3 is TGTGCCAGCAGCTTGTTTAGCGGGGGGGCCGTAAAGTATTTT. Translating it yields CASSLFSGGAVKYF.

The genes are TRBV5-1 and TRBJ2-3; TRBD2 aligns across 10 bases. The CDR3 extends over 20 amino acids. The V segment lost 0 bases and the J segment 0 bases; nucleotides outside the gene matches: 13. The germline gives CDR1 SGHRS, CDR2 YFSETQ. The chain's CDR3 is CASSLEFSDSGRWSTDTQYF. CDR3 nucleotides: TGCGCCAGCAGCTTGGAATTTTCAGATAGCGGGAGGTGGAGCACAGATACGCAGTATTTT.

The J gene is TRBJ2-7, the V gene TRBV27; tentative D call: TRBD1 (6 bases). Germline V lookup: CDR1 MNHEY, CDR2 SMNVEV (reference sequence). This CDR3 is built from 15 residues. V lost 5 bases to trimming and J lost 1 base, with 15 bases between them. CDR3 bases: TGTGCCAGCAGTCGACTACGGACAGTTTCCTACGAGCAGTACTTC. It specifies CASSRLRTVSYEQYF.

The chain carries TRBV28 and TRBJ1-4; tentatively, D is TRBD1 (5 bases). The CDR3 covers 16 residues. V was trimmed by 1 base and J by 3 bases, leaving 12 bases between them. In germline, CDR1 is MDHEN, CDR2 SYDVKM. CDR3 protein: CASSLLGDGPNEKLFF. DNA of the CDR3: TGTGCCAGCAGTTTATTAGGGGATGGGCCTAATGAAAAACTGTTTTTT.

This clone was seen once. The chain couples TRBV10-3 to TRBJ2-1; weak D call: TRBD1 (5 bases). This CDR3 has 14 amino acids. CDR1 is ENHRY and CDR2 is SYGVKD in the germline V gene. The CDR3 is CANPEQALFYEQFF. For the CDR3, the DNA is TGTGCAAACCCGGAACAGGCTCTTTTTTATGAGCAGTTCTTC.

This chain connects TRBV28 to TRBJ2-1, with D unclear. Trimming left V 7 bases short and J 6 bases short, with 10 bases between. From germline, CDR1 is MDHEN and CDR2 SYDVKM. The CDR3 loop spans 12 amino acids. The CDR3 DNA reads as TGTGCCAGCACCCAGACTTCCAATGAGCAGTTCTTC. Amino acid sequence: CASTQTSNEQFF.

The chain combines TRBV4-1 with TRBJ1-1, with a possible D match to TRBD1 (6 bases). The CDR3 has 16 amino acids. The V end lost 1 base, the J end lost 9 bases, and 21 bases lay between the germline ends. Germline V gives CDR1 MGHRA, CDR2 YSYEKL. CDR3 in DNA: TGCGCCAGCAGCCAAGGTTTCGGGGGGCGAGGTGAAAAAGCTTTCTTT. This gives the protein CASSQGFGGRGEKAFF.

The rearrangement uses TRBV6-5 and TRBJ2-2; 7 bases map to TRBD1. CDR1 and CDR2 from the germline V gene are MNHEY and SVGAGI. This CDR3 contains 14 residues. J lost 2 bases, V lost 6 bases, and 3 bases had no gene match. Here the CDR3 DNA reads TGTGCCAGCAGGGGGACAGCAAACACCGGGGAGCTGTTTTTT. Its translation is CASRGTANTGELFF.

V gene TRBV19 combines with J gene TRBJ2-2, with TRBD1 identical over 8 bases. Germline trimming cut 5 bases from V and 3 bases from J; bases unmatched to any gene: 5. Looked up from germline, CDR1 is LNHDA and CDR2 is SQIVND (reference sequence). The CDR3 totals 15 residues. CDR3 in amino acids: CASSPRGRDTGELFF. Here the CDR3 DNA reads TGTGCCAGTAGTCCCAGGGGGCGGGACACCGGGGAGCTGTTTTTT.

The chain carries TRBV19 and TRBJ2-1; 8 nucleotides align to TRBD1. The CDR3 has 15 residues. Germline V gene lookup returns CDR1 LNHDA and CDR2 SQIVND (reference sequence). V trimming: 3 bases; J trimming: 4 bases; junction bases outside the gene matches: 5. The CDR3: CASSIGTGLYNEQFF. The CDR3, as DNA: TGTGCCAGTAGTATCGGGACAGGCCTATACAATGAGCAGTTCTTC.

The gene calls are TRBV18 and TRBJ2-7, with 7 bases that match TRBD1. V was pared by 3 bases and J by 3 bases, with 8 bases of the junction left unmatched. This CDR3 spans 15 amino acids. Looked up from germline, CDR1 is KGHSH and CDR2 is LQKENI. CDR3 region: CASSPERGQVYEQYF. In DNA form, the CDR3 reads TGTGCCAGCTCACCCGAAAGAGGACAGGTCTACGAGCAGTACTTC.

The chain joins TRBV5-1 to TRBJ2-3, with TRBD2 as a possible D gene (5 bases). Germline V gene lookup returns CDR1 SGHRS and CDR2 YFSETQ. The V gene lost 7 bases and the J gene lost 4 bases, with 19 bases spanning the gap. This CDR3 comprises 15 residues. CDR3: CASLLGGRVSDTQYF. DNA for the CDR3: TGCGCCAGCTTGTTAGGTGGGAGAGTGTCAGATACGCAGTATTTT.

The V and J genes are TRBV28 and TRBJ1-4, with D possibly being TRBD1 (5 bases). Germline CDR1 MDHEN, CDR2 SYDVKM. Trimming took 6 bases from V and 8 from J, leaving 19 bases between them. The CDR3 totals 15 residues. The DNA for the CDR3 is TGTGCCAGCAGAATGGGACGGGGGAGATCGGAAAAACTGTTTTTT. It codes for CASRMGRGRSEKLFF.